These 4 T cell receptor beta chains were sequenced from one sample in a study of radiotherapy plus CTLA-4 blockade in lung cancer. The data were produced by immunoSEQ multiplex PCR, yet TCRdb's version contains in-frame clones alone and is incomplete. The table includes around 20,000 clones, approximately 85% detected once. Sequences were derived from peripheral blood, sampled from a patient treated with radiotherapy plus ipilimumab. The receptors originated from a human donor with non-small cell lung cancer whose response to radiotherapy plus ipilimumab could not be evaluated.

A few counts support this clone. This chain links TRBV28 with TRBJ1-1; 8 bases map to TRBD1. This CDR3 has 16 amino acids. J was trimmed by 2 bases and V by 4 bases; bases with no gene match: 9. Per germline, CDR1 MDHEN and CDR2 SYDVKM. This chain's CDR3 is CASSSAGGAINTEAFF. CDR3 in DNA: TGTGCCAGCAGTTCGGCAGGGGGCGCCATAAACACTGAAGCTTTCTTT.

V and J are TRBV7-9 and TRBJ2-5; D is ambiguous. V gave up 1 base and J gave up 2 bases, with 5 bases separating them. CDR1 and CDR2 from the germline V gene are SEHNR and FQNEAQ (reference sequence). The CDR3 consists of 13 residues. This chain's CDR3 is CASSLGSQETQYF. The CDR3 DNA is TGTGCCAGCAGCTTAGGGAGTCAAGAGACCCAGTACTTC.

The J gene is TRBJ2-3, the V gene TRBV13, with unresolved D. CDR1 is PRHDT and CDR2 is FYEKMQ in the germline V gene (reference sequence). The CDR3 contains 15 residues. V gave up 7 bases and J gave up 5 bases, with 19 bases separating them. This CDR3 is CASNRHPVGGDTQYF. The CDR3 region has the DNA TGTGCCAGCAACCGACACCCTGTTGGTGGAGATACGCAGTATTTT.

This chain links TRBV27 with TRBJ2-5, with 7 positions matching TRBD2. The CDR3 is 13 residues long. The junction had 5 bases not matched to a gene; V was cut back by 8 bases and J by 2 bases. CDR1 and CDR2 from the germline V gene are MNHEY and SMNVEV (reference sequence). The CDR3 sequence is CASRLRGQETQYF. The CDR3 bases are TGTGCCAGCCGATTGCGGGGGCAAGAGACCCAGTACTTC.